The 21 T cell receptor beta chains below were found in one sample sequenced in a study of blood T cell repertoires in COVID-19. Only in-frame clones appear in the TCRdb table, and some are missing; sequencing was by immunoSEQ multiplex PCR. The table records roughly 250,000 clones, around four fifths of them present only once. The source material was peripheral blood. These receptors all stem from a woman in her thirties or forties with active or convalescent COVID-19.

The rearrangement joins TRBV29-1 to TRBJ1-5; D gene unclear. V lost 4 bases to trimming and J lost 6 bases, with 10 bases between them. The CDR3 covers 12 residues. Germline CDR1 reads SQVTM; CDR2 reads ANQGSEA. The CDR3, as DNA: TGCAGCGTTGGTTCCCGGGGTCAGCCCCAGCATTTT. As protein: CSVGSRGQPQHF.

The rearrangement links TRBV5-8 to TRBJ1-5, with 9 bases lining up with TRBD1. The CDR3 is made up of 16 amino acids. V trimming: 1 base; J trimming: 1 base; junction bases outside the gene matches: 3. Germline values: CDR1 SGHTS, CDR2 YDEGEE. The CDR3 is CASSLYRGPSNQPQHF. The CDR3 coding sequence is TGTGCCAGCAGCTTGTACAGGGGGCCCAGCAATCAGCCCCAGCATTTT.

The V and J genes are TRBV5-1 and TRBJ1-2; TRBD1 might be the D (5 bases). CDR3 length equals 17 residues. Germline CDR1 is SGHRS and CDR2 is YFSETQ. Trimming took off 0 bases at V and 8 bases at J, with 23 bases between the two ends. The CDR3 region is CASSLEAGIAGNGGYTF. In nucleotides, the CDR3 is TGCGCCAGCAGCTTGGAGGCAGGGATCGCTGGGAACGGGGGCTACACCTTC.

This chain connects TRBV19 to TRBJ1-5, with TRBD1 matching over 12 bases. Trimming removed 6 bases from V and 6 bases from J; junction bases left unmatched: 6. In germline, CDR1 is LNHDA, CDR2 SQIVND (reference sequence). The CDR3 has 15 amino acids. CDR3 sequence reads: CASRVGDRGLQPQHF. CDR3 DNA sequence: TGTGCCAGTAGAGTTGGGGACAGGGGGCTTCAGCCCCAGCATTTT. Complete variable domain (other parts from reference TRBV19 and TRBJ1-5): DGGITQSPKYLFRKEGQNVTLSCEQNLNHDAMYWYRQDPGQGLRLIYYSQIVNDFQKGDIAEGYSVSREKKESFPLTVTSAQKNPTAFYLCASRVGDRGLQPQHFGDGTRLSIL.

In its sample, this clone was seen a few times. This chain uses TRBV28 with TRBJ2-7, with D tentatively TRBD1 (6 bases). This CDR3 has 16 amino acids. From germline, CDR1 is MDHEN and CDR2 SYDVKM. The ends were cut back, 7 bases at V and 0 bases at J, with 19 bases in the middle. The CDR3 region has the DNA TGTGCCAGCACCCCCGGGTTTGGACAGAGCTCCTACGAGCAGTACGTC. Protein product: CASTPGFGQSSYEQYV.

The chain joins TRBV11-2 to TRBJ1-1; D not certain. Germline V lookup: CDR1 SGHAT, CDR2 FQNNGV. Trimming shortened V by 2 bases and J by 6 bases, and 10 bases separated the two germline ends. This CDR3 is built from 13 residues. CDR3 nucleotide sequence: TGTGCCAGCAGCTTAAGGATCAGCGCTGAAGCTTTCTTT. This encodes CASSLRISAEAFF. Full variable domain (remainder filled in from reference TRBV11-2 and TRBJ1-1): EAGVAQSPRYKIIEKRQSVAFWCNPISGHATLYWYQQILGQGPKLLIQFQNNGVVDDSQLPKDRFSAERLKGVDSTLKIQPAKLEDSAVYLCASSLRISAEAFFGQGTRLTVV.

This chain links TRBV7-2 with TRBJ1-5; weak D call: TRBD1 (5 bases). This CDR3 comprises 14 residues. V shed 5 bases and J shed 3 bases, with 11 bases lying between them. Germline CDR1 SGHTA, CDR2 FQGNSA. This chain's CDR3 is CASSPGQPNQPQHF. The CDR3 nucleotides are TGTGCCAGCAGCCCCGGACAACCCAATCAGCCCCAGCATTTT.

This chain uses TRBV28 with TRBJ1-6, with 8 bases lining up with TRBD1. V shed 5 bases and J 10 bases; nucleotides not matched to a gene: 10. The CDR3 extends over 15 amino acids. Looked up from germline, CDR1 is MDHEN and CDR2 is SYDVKM. The CDR3, as DNA: TGTGCCAGCAGTGCCGGACAGGGAAATGGCTCACCCCTCCACTTT. Its translation is CASSAGQGNGSPLHF.

This rearrangement joins TRBV27 to TRBJ2-1; D may be TRBD2 (5 bases). With 7 bases removed from V and 4 bases from J, the gap between germline ends came to 20 bases. The CDR3 is 16 residues long. The V gene's germline CDR1 is MNHEY and CDR2 SMNVEV (reference sequence). The CDR3 nucleotides read TGTGCCAGCACCCCCGGGGATCGCAGATTATACAATGAGCAGTTCTTC. It encodes CASTPGDRRLYNEQFF.

This clone was picked up one time. The junction does not match germline at one end; this may be a read error. J is TRBJ1-1 and V is TRBV5-1; the D gene is possibly TRBD1 (5 bases). Germline values: CDR1 SGHRS, CDR2 YFSETQ. The CDR3 is 14 residues long. The CDR3 here is CASSLVSRDTEAFF. CDR3 nucleotides: TGCGCCAGTAGCTTGGTTTCCAGGGACACTGAAGCTTTCTTT. The whole variable domain, filled in from reference TRBV5-1 and TRBJ1-1, reads KAGVTQTPRYLIKTRGQQVTLSCSPISGHRSVSWYQQTPGQGLQFLFEYFSETQRNKGNFPGRFSGRQFSNSRSEMNVSTLELGDSALYLCASSLVSRDTEAFFGQGTRLTVV.

This clone has more than one count but fewer than ten. The chain employs TRBV6-5 and TRBJ2-1; 10 bases fit TRBD2. Germline V gene sequence: CDR1 MNHEY, CDR2 SVGAGI. Germline trimming cut 6 bases from V and 4 bases from J; bases unmatched to any gene: 6. This CDR3 contains 15 residues. The CDR3 sequence is CASSPPLAGYNEQFF. For the CDR3, the DNA is TGTGCCAGCAGCCCCCCACTAGCGGGGTACAATGAGCAGTTCTTC.

The chain uses TRBV6-5 and TRBJ1-1, with D possibly TRBD1 on 5 matching bases. CDR3 length: 15 amino acids. CDR1 is MNHEY and CDR2 is SVGAGI in the germline V gene. V gave up 8 bases and J gave up 0 bases, with 16 bases separating them. The CDR3 reads CASGLQRGMNTEAFF. The CDR3, as DNA: TGTGCCAGCGGACTACAACGGGGCATGAACACTGAAGCTTTCTTT.

The V gene is TRBV18, the J gene TRBJ2-1, with a tentative D call TRBD1 (5 bases). This CDR3 has 16 residues. Germline V gene data show CDR1 as KGHSH and CDR2 as LQKENI. V was trimmed by 3 bases and J by 0 bases, leaving 12 bases between them. This CDR3 is CASSPLSDSSYNEQFF. The DNA of the CDR3 is TGTGCCAGCTCACCGCTAAGCGACAGCTCCTACAATGAGCAGTTCTTC.

The rearrangement uses TRBV6-1 and TRBJ1-5, with D possibly TRBD1 on 6 matching bases. The CDR3 spans 14 residues. V was clipped by 2 bases and J by 3 bases, with 8 bases between them. CDR1 and CDR2 (germline): MNHNS, SASEGT. The DNA of the CDR3 is TGTGCCAGCAGTGAAATGGGGGCCAATCAGCCCCAGCATTTT. Translation: CASSEMGANQPQHF.

The V call is TRBV7-9, the J call TRBJ1-2, with 7 bases that match TRBD1. CDR3 length: 15 residues. V dropped 6 bases and J dropped 1; count of bases not matched to a gene: 8. Germline assignment: CDR1 SEHNR and CDR2 FQNEAQ (reference sequence). CDR3 protein: CASRSTGSLNYGYTF. CDR3 sequence (DNA): TGTGCCAGCAGGTCGACAGGGTCTCTTAACTATGGCTACACCTTC.

J is TRBJ1-6 and V is TRBV14, with D unclear. The CDR3 loop spans 15 amino acids. V lost 8 bases and J lost 2, with 13 bases in between. Looked up from germline, CDR1 is SGHDN and CDR2 is FVKESK. The CDR3 coding sequence is TGTGCCAGCCGGATAGATGAGGCCTATAATTCACCCCTCCACTTT. It is translated as CASRIDEAYNSPLHF. Full variable domain (rest looked up from reference TRBV14 and TRBJ1-6): EAGVTQFPSHSVIEKGQTVTLRCDPISGHDNLYWYRRVMGKEIKFLLHFVKESKQDESGMPNNRFLAERTGGTYSTLKVQPAELEDSGVYFCASRIDEAYNSPLHFGNGTRLTVT.

This CDR3 is CASSVSGTINEKLFF. The CDR3 nucleotides read TGTGCCAGCAGCGTATCCGGGACAATAAATGAAAAACTGTTTTTT. J is TRBJ1-4 and V is TRBV9; D possibly corresponds to TRBD1 (6 bases). V was cut by 1 base and J by 5 bases, with 12 bases left in between. The CDR3 contains 15 residues. Germline CDR1 is SGDLS and CDR2 is YYNGEE.

V is TRBV30 and J is TRBJ1-6, with TRBD1 matching over 8 bases. Losses at the gene ends were 7 bases for V and 5 bases for J; bases not matched to a gene: 7. CDR1 is GTSNPN and CDR2 is SVGIG in the germline V gene (reference sequence). This CDR3 spans 14 amino acids. As DNA, the CDR3 is TGTGCCTTAGACAAGACAGGGGATAATTCACCCCTCCACTTT. As protein: CALDKTGDNSPLHF.

This chain links TRBV4-2 with TRBJ1-2; the D is unclear. Trimming took off 4 bases at V and 0 bases at J, with 15 bases between the two ends. Germline CDR1 and CDR2: LGHNA and YNFKEQ. CDR3 length: 16 residues. The CDR3 protein is CASSPSGSQANYGYTF. CDR3 sequence (DNA): TGTGCCAGCAGCCCGTCCGGGTCCCAAGCTAACTATGGCTACACCTTC.

V usage is TRBV12-3 or TRBV12-4 and J usage is TRBJ2-1; 7 nucleotides align to TRBD1. CDR3 size: 13 residues. The V and J ends lost 2 bases and 9 bases, in that order; junction bases with no gene match: 4. CDR3 amino acids: CASSLQGVGEQFF. CDR3 sequence (DNA): TGTGCCAGCAGTTTACAGGGGGTCGGTGAGCAGTTCTTC.

This clone has just one count. The chain has TRBV19 and TRBJ1-2; no clear D. The CDR3 spans 15 residues. Per the germline V gene, CDR1 is LNHDA and CDR2 is SQIVND (reference sequence). Trimming shortened V by 7 bases and J by 11 bases, and 26 bases separated the two germline ends. This chain's CDR3 is CASTTQYVVEGKYTF. As DNA, the CDR3 is TGTGCCAGTACCACCCAGTACGTCGTTGAGGGAAAGTACACCTTC.